These 28 T cell receptor beta chains originate from one sample sequenced in a study of persistence of HIV-infected CD4 T cells. Sequencing used immunoSEQ version 4 in survey mode. The data were produced by immunoSEQ multiplex PCR, yet TCRdb's version contains in-frame clones alone and is incomplete. The repertoire holds 25,000 to 35,000 clones, roughly four fifths seen once, with 4% to 5% in the top ten. These receptors are not linked to any known antigen. Cells were stimulated with CMV-infected fibroblast lysates at roughly 9.1 ug/mL. Memory cells lacking CD40L and CD69 with high CD45RO were sorted. The specimen was CD4+ T cells sorted from PBMCs after approximately 19-hour stimulation, collected from a patient who received antiretroviral therapy. The receptors derive from an adult man with HIV who was CMV-seropositive.

The CDR3: CASSLSSYEQYF. CDR3 sequence (DNA): TGTGCCAGCAGTTTATCGAGCTACGAGCAGTACTTC. The J gene is TRBJ2-7, the V gene TRBV28; D is undetermined. Germline V CDR1 and CDR2: MDHEN, SYDVKM. This CDR3 is built from 12 residues. Trimming shortened V by 1 base and J by 3 bases, and 4 bases separated the two germline ends.

The CDR3 loop reads CASSGRLAGSSYNEQFF. DNA of the CDR3: TGTGCCAGCAGTGGCAGACTAGCGGGATCCTCCTACAATGAGCAGTTCTTC. The V call is TRBV6-1, the J call TRBJ2-1; 11 nucleotides line up with TRBD2. With 4 bases clipped from V and 0 bases from J, the junction kept 5 bases outside the gene matches. Germline V lookup: CDR1 MNHNS, CDR2 SASEGT. The CDR3 loop spans 17 amino acids.

The chain carries TRBV6-1 and TRBJ1-4; D is uncertain. Germline CDR1 reads MNHNS; CDR2 reads SASEGT. The CDR3 spans 13 residues. V lost 8 bases, J lost 8 bases, and 15 bases lay in between. The chain's CDR3 is CASQEPLGEKLFF. As DNA, the CDR3 is TGTGCCAGCCAAGAACCACTGGGGGAAAAACTGTTTTTT.

V and J are TRBV19 and TRBJ2-2, with TRBD2 as a possible D gene (6 bases). V lost 0 bases, J lost 0 bases, and 11 bases lay in between. The CDR3 contains 17 residues. Looked up from germline, CDR1 is LNHDA and CDR2 is SQIVND (reference sequence). The CDR3 DNA reads as TGTGCCAGTAGTATAGATCCCGGAGGGGCGAACACCGGGGAGCTGTTTTTT. Its translation is CASSIDPGGANTGELFF.

CDR3 DNA: TGTGCCAGCAGTCAAAACAAGCCACGGGGAGGTGAAAAACTGTTTTTT. Translation: CASSQNKPRGGEKLFF. This rearrangement joins TRBV25-1 to TRBJ1-4; D is ambiguous. CDR1 is MGHDK, CDR2 SYGVNS, per germline. The CDR3 is 16 residues long. The V gene lost 5 bases and the J gene lost 7 bases, with 20 bases spanning the gap. Drawing the rest from reference TRBV25-1 and TRBJ1-4, the complete variable domain is EADIYQTPRYLVIGTGKKITLECSQTMGHDKMYWYQQDPGMELHLIHYSYGVNSTEKGDLSSESTVSRIRTEHFPLTLESARPSHTSQYLCASSQNKPRGGEKLFFGSGTQLSVL.

The chain recombines TRBV7-2 with TRBJ2-7; the match to TRBD1 covers 7 bases. CDR1 and CDR2 (germline): SGHTA, FQGNSA. This CDR3 region has 13 residues. After removal of 5 bases from V and 3 bases from J, the junction contained 4 bases not matched to a gene. CDR3 DNA: TGTGCCAGCAGCCCTAGACAGGGCTACGAGCAGTACTTC. It specifies CASSPRQGYEQYF.

This chain joins TRBV28 and TRBJ2-1; the match to TRBD2 covers 11 bases. The CDR3 runs 16 residues. Germline loops: CDR1 MDHEN, CDR2 SYDVKM. V lost 2 bases to trimming and J lost 3 bases; unmatched junction nucleotides: 3. The CDR3 loop reads CASSLGGTSGYNEQFF. The CDR3 DNA is TGTGCCAGCAGTTTAGGGGGGACTAGCGGCTACAATGAGCAGTTCTTC.

The chain carries TRBV12-3 or TRBV12-4 and TRBJ2-6; D remains unclear. The CDR3 covers 13 residues. V was clipped by 6 bases and J by 1 base, with 4 bases between them. The CDR3: CASRESGANVLTF. The CDR3 nucleotides read TGTGCCAGCAGGGAGTCTGGGGCCAACGTCCTGACTTTC.

V usage is TRBV5-1 and J usage is TRBJ2-2; 11 nucleotides agree with TRBD2. CDR1 and CDR2 (germline): SGHRS, YFSETQ. V lost 0 bases to trimming and J lost 4 bases; unmatched junction nucleotides: 2. CDR3 length: 16 residues. The CDR3 sequence is CASSLALAGGTGELFF. The DNA for the CDR3 is TGCGCCAGCAGCTTGGCCCTAGCGGGGGGCACCGGGGAGCTGTTTTTT.

J is TRBJ1-2 and V is TRBV18, with 8 positions matching TRBD1. Germline-derived CDR1 and CDR2 are KGHSH and LQKENI. The J segment lost 3 bases and the V segment lost 2 bases, leaving 2 bases of the junction unmatched. This CDR3 is built from 14 residues. The CDR3 loop reads CASSPRGQDYGYTF. Here the CDR3 DNA reads TGTGCCAGCTCACCAAGGGGACAGGACTATGGCTACACCTTC.

This chain links TRBV3-1 (or the pseudogene TRBV3-2) with TRBJ1-6, with TRBD1 as a possible D gene (5 bases). Between the trimmed V and J ends, which lost 2 bases and 9 bases, there was a span of 14 bases. CDR3 length: 15 residues. Looked up from germline, CDR1 is LGHDT and CDR2 is YNNKEL (reference sequence). The CDR3 nucleotides read TGTGCCAGCAGCCAAACAGGAGTGAGGGGTTCACCCCTCCACTTT. It translates to CASSQTGVRGSPLHF.

The V and J genes are TRBV7-2 and TRBJ2-7; possibly TRBD1 for D (6 bases). Trimming pared 4 bases from V and 3 bases from J, leaving 13 bases between. The CDR3 has 14 residues. The V gene's germline CDR1 is SGHTA and CDR2 FQGNSA. The CDR3 DNA follows: TGTGCCAGCAGCTCAGGGGTCCAGGGCTACGAGCAGTACTTC. Protein product: CASSSGVQGYEQYF.

The chain uses TRBV7-8 and TRBJ2-7; 13 bases agree with TRBD2. The germline V gene has CDR1 SGHVS and CDR2 FQNEAQ. The CDR3 covers 23 residues. Unmatched junction bases numbered 25, after V lost 5 bases and J lost 0 bases. As DNA, the CDR3 is TGTGCCAGCAGCCACACCAAAAACCTATTCGGACTAGCGGGGGTTAGACCCTCCTACGAGCAGTACTTC. Translating it yields CASSHTKNLFGLAGVRPSYEQYF.

The rearrangement uses TRBV6-5 and TRBJ1-2; 7 positions agree with TRBD1. J was trimmed by 4 bases and V by 4 bases; bases with no gene match: 9. Germline CDR1 and CDR2: MNHEY and SVGAGI. The CDR3 is 15 residues long. The CDR3 sequence: CASSSPRGQRYGYTF. DNA of the CDR3: TGTGCCAGCAGTTCTCCCCGGGGACAGCGCTATGGCTACACCTTC.

The chain combines TRBV2 with TRBJ2-1; 7 nucleotides agree with TRBD1. Germline values: CDR1 SNHLY, CDR2 FYNNEI. This CDR3 has 16 amino acids. The trim removed 6 bases at V and 5 bases at J, leaving 13 bases unmatched. For the CDR3, the DNA is TGTGCCAGCAGGTTTGACAGGGTAATTATGGACAATGAGCAGTTCTTC. Translating it yields CASRFDRVIMDNEQFF.

The J gene is TRBJ2-1, the V gene TRBV19, with a weak D call TRBD1 (5 bases). Germline CDR1 and CDR2: LNHDA and SQIVND (reference sequence). CDR3 length: 14 amino acids. Deletions cut 1 base from V and 7 bases from J, with 11 bases between. The CDR3 region is CASSIVQGRNEQFF. The CDR3 nucleotides read TGTGCCAGTAGTATAGTTCAGGGAAGGAATGAGCAGTTCTTC.

The chain employs TRBV15 and TRBJ1-1, with a tentative D call TRBD1 (6 bases). The CDR3 has 15 amino acids. V dropped 4 bases and J dropped 10 bases, with 22 bases sitting between them. Germline CDR1 is LNHNV and CDR2 is YYDKDF (reference sequence). CDR3 DNA sequence: TGTGCCACCAGCAAGGGGGAGCAGGGGATGGTGGGAGCTTTCTTT. This encodes CATSKGEQGMVGAFF.

This chain uses TRBV3-1 (or the pseudogene TRBV3-2) with TRBJ2-1, with TRBD1 matching 9 bases. CDR3 length: 14 amino acids. Looked up from germline, CDR1 is LGHDT and CDR2 is YNNKEL (reference sequence). V shed 6 bases, J shed 7 bases, and the junction held 7 bases outside the gene matches. This CDR3 is CASSSTGGRNEQFF. The CDR3 DNA reads as TGTGCCAGCAGTTCGACAGGGGGGAGGAATGAGCAGTTCTTC.

This chain links TRBV6-5 with TRBJ1-2, with a tentative D call TRBD1 (6 bases). Between the trimmed V and J ends, which lost 4 bases and 2 bases, there was a span of 11 bases. Germline CDR1 MNHEY, CDR2 SVGAGI. This CDR3 spans 14 amino acids. Written as DNA, the CDR3 is TGTGCCAGCAGTTCACAGGGCCTGAACTATGGCTACACCTTC. It translates to CASSSQGLNYGYTF.

J is TRBJ1-5 and V is TRBV18; the D gene is possibly TRBD1 (5 bases). Germline loops: CDR1 KGHSH, CDR2 LQKENI. This CDR3 is built from 14 residues. V was cut by 3 bases and J by 5 bases, with 11 bases left in between. The CDR3: CASSPFAGDQPQHF. The CDR3 bases are TGTGCCAGCTCACCTTTTGCGGGGGATCAGCCCCAGCATTTT.

This rearrangement joins TRBV7-9 to TRBJ1-1; no clear D gene. Trimming cost V 5 bases and J 8 bases, with 9 bases left between them. CDR1 and CDR2 from the germline V gene are SEHNR and FQNEAQ (reference sequence). This CDR3 spans 11 amino acids. CDR3 coding DNA: TGTGCCAGCAGCGCTAGGAGAGAAGCTTTCTTT. It translates to CASSARREAFF.

The chain uses TRBV7-2 and TRBJ2-3; D tentatively reads TRBD1 or TRBD2 (6 bases each). This CDR3 spans 16 amino acids. Germline V CDR1 and CDR2: SGHTA, FQGNSA. Trimming cost V 4 bases and J 0 bases, with 14 bases left between them. CDR3 bases: TGTGCCAGCAGCTACGGGGGCTTCGGAAGCACAGATACGCAGTATTTT. Translated, it gives CASSYGGFGSTDTQYF.

The chain combines TRBV5-1 with TRBJ2-5, with D possibly being TRBD2 (6 bases). The germline V and J ends were trimmed by 6 bases and 0 bases, with 12 bases remaining between them. CDR1 and CDR2 from the germline V gene are SGHRS and YFSETQ. The CDR3 is 14 amino acids. This chain's CDR3 is CASTRGINQETQYF. CDR3 nucleotide sequence: TGCGCCAGCACGCGGGGCATTAACCAAGAGACCCAGTACTTC.

The chain has TRBV13 and TRBJ1-6, with D possibly being TRBD1 (5 bases). Germline V CDR1 and CDR2: PRHDT, FYEKMQ (reference sequence). This CDR3 spans 15 amino acids. V was trimmed by 3 bases and J by 13 bases, leaving 19 bases between them. The CDR3 nucleotides are TGTGCCAGCAGCTTTGGGGCCCGATGGGACTCGCCCCTCCACTTT. Protein: CASSFGARWDSPLHF.

The rearrangement links TRBV2 to TRBJ2-1, with TRBD2 matching 9 bases. The CDR3 is 14 residues long. The germline V gene encodes CDR1 SNHLY and CDR2 FYNNEI. J lost 3 bases, V lost 7 bases, and 4 bases had no gene match. CDR3 region: CASTPSGDYNEQFF. CDR3 DNA sequence: TGTGCCAGCACTCCTAGCGGGGACTACAATGAGCAGTTCTTC. Supplemented by reference TRBV2 and TRBJ2-1, the full variable domain reads EPEVTQTPSHQVTQMGQEVILRCVPISNHLYFYWYRQILGQKVEFLVSFYNNEISEKSEIFDDQFSVERPDGSNFTLKIRSTKLEDSAMYFCASTPSGDYNEQFFGPGTRLTVL.

This chain uses TRBV6-5 with TRBJ1-6; no clear D. This CDR3 has 13 amino acids. Deletions cut 7 bases from V and 7 bases from J, with 11 bases between. CDR1 and CDR2 (germline): MNHEY, SVGAGI. CDR3 sequence reads: CASTPRRNSPLHF. The CDR3 DNA sequence: TGTGCCAGCACTCCTCGTCGGAATTCACCCCTCCACTTT.

This chain connects TRBV7-3 to TRBJ2-5, with D perhaps TRBD1 or TRBD2 (5 bases each). Germline V gives CDR1 SGHTA, CDR2 FQGTGA. V lost 11 bases and J 5 bases, leaving 21 bases between the germline ends. The length of the CDR3 is 14 residues. CDR3 nucleotides: TGTGCCCGAATTCAGTGGGGACGCCGGGAGACCCAGTACTTC. It yields the protein CARIQWGRRETQYF.

This chain links TRBV5-4 with TRBJ1-3; TRBD1 matches 10 bases. CDR3 length equals 16 residues. J gave up 7 bases and V 4 bases, and 11 bases lay outside the gene matches. Per germline, CDR1 SGHNT and CDR2 YYREEE (reference sequence). The CDR3, as DNA: TGTGCCAGCAGCACAGATGACAGGGGGCGCGTCAACACCATATATTTT. As protein: CASSTDDRGRVNTIYF.